This entry lists 8 T cell receptor beta chains sequenced from one sample in a study of T cells in Graves' hyperthyroidism and ophthalmopathy. RNA transcripts were the template for amplifying TCR beta CDR3 regions. During a first-round RT-PCR of the TCR CDR3, the HTBI primer set was used. TCRdb independently ran MiXCR on the multiplex PCR reads; one entry per CDR3 protein. The data show hundreds of thousands of distinct CDR3 sequences, just under 15% seen once. Sequencing was carried out using blood. These receptors originate from a woman aged 25-40 years with Graves' hyperthyroidism.

This clonotype was seen at least ten times. The chain links TRBV10-3 to TRBJ2-1; 12 bases are a match to TRBD2. With 6 bases clipped from V and 5 bases from J, the junction kept 8 bases outside the gene matches. CDR3 size: 16 residues. Per germline, CDR1 ENHRY and CDR2 SYGVKD. The CDR3 sequence: CAISRRTSGEHNEQFF. Written as DNA, the CDR3 is TGTGCCATCAGCCGGAGGACTAGCGGGGAGCACAATGAGCAGTTCTTC.

This chain uses TRBV5-4 with TRBJ2-1; no firm D call. The CDR3 extends over 11 amino acids. Trimming cost V 3 bases and J 10 bases, with 8 bases left between them. Germline CDR1 SGHNT, CDR2 YYREEE (reference sequence). CDR3 protein: CASSSGREQFF. CDR3 coding DNA: TGTGCCAGCAGCTCCGGTCGGGAGCAGTTCTTC.

The sample holds a few counts of this clonotype. The chain joins TRBV5-1 to TRBJ2-3; TRBD1 aligns across 8 bases. This CDR3 spans 17 amino acids. The trim removed 3 bases at V and 0 bases at J, leaving 9 bases unmatched. The germline gives CDR1 SGHRS, CDR2 YFSETQ. The CDR3 DNA sequence: TGCGCCAGCAGCTGGCCAACAACAGGGGGAAGCACAGATACGCAGTATTTT. It encodes CASSWPTTGGSTDTQYF.

V and J are TRBV19 and TRBJ1-5; TRBD1 aligns across 7 bases. This CDR3 has 15 residues. V was pared by 4 bases and J by 3 bases, with 6 bases of the junction left unmatched. Germline V gene data show CDR1 as LNHDA and CDR2 as SQIVND (reference sequence). CDR3: CASSTMGQLNQPQHF. Written as DNA, the CDR3 is TGTGCCAGTAGTACGATGGGACAGCTCAATCAGCCCCAGCATTTT.

V usage is TRBV6-5 and J usage is TRBJ2-3; 8 nucleotides align to TRBD2. The germline gives CDR1 MNHEY, CDR2 SVGAGI. The CDR3 sequence is 16 residues long. Germline trimming cut 2 bases from V and 0 bases from J; bases unmatched to any gene: 4. The CDR3 DNA reads as TGTGCCAGCAGTTACAGGGCTAGCGGGAGCACAGATACGCAGTATTTT. Translating gives CASSYRASGSTDTQYF.

This clonotype was seen only a few times. The V call is TRBV20-1, the J call TRBJ1-2, with D perhaps TRBD1 (5 bases). This CDR3 is built from 14 residues. Trimming took 5 bases from V and 4 from J, leaving 17 bases between them. Germline values: CDR1 DFQATT, CDR2 SNEGSKA (reference sequence). CDR3 sequence: CSAPGTGSLYGYTF. CDR3 bases: TGCAGTGCTCCCGGGACCGGGTCGCTCTATGGCTACACCTTC.

The V gene is TRBV9, the J gene TRBJ1-1; D is uncertain. The germline V and J ends were trimmed by 3 bases and 0 bases, with 9 bases remaining between them. The length of the CDR3 is 14 residues. The V gene's germline CDR1 is SGDLS and CDR2 YYNGEE. CDR3: CASSEEGLNTEAFF. The CDR3 nucleotides read TGTGCCAGCAGCGAGGAGGGATTGAACACTGAAGCTTTCTTT.

This clonotype has just a few counts. The rearrangement links TRBV7-3 to TRBJ2-2, with D perhaps matching TRBD1 or TRBD2 (5 bases each). CDR3 length: 13 amino acids. Germline CDR1 reads SGHTA; CDR2 reads FQGTGA. The V and J ends lost 6 bases and 9 bases respectively, with 14 bases between them. CDR3 protein: CASSYPGARELFF. The CDR3 bases are TGTGCCAGCAGTTATCCCGGGGCAAGGGAGCTGTTTTTT.